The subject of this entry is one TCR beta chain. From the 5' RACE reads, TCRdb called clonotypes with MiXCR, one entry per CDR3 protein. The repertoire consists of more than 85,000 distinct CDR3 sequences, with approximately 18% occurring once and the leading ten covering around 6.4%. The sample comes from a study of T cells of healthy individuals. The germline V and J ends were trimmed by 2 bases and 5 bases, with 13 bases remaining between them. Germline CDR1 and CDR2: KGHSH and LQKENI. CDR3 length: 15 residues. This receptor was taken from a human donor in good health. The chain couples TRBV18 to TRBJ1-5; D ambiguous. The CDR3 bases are TGTGCCAGCTCACCAGTCCCAGTGGCGGATCAGCCCCAGCATTTT. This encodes CASSPVPVADQPQHF.